Below, 29 T cell receptor beta chains from the same sample are listed, as sequenced in a study of vaccination and CD4 T cells after COVID-19. Their recognized antigens are unknown. Specified time point: late sampling 161 to 241 days after vaccination in a few convalescent patients. Treatment of the sample: approximately 9-day PBMC culture with coronavirus spike peptide pools or control peptides (ViraFEST assay). With the Oncomine TCR Beta short-read assay, DNA from cultured CD4+ T cells was sequenced. MiXCR, applied by TCRdb to the PCR reads, yields one record per CDR3 protein. The table shows 20,000 to 25,000 distinct CDR3 sequences, with about 35% occurring only once. The starting material was CD4+ T cells from blood, cultured in vitro, obtained about 7 months after SARS-CoV-2 vaccination. All receptors derive from a human donor who had recovered from COVID-19.

In its sample, this clonotype was seen a few times. The chain is built from TRBV24-1 and TRBJ2-7; 11 nucleotides match TRBD1. CDR3 length: 16 amino acids. The germline gives CDR1 KGHDR, CDR2 SFDVKD. Germline trimming cut 3 bases from V and 2 bases from J; bases unmatched to any gene: 5. CDR3 amino acids: CATSDPGTGGTYEQYF. CDR3 DNA sequence: TGTGCCACCAGTGATCCGGGGACAGGGGGGACCTACGAGCAGTACTTC.

V is TRBV7-3 and J is TRBJ2-3; D possibly uses TRBD1 or TRBD2 (6 bases each). Trimming removed 3 bases at V and 2 bases at J, with 9 bases between. Germline V CDR1 and CDR2: SGHTA, FQGTGA. The CDR3 length is 14 residues. Here the CDR3 reads CASSFGGFTDTQYF. The CDR3 DNA follows: TGTGCCAGCAGCTTCGGGGGCTTCACAGATACGCAGTATTTT.

The chain has TRBV10-3 and TRBJ2-7; D remains ambiguous. The CDR3 is 16 amino acids. V was clipped by 5 bases and J by 0 bases, with 17 bases between them. In germline, CDR1 is ENHRY, CDR2 SYGVKD. The CDR3 loop is CAISPLAGPVSYEQYF. CDR3 nucleotides: TGTGCCATCAGTCCCCTCGCTGGCCCTGTCTCCTACGAGCAGTACTTC.

In its sample, this clonotype was seen a few times. The chain uses TRBV28 and TRBJ2-6; TRBD1 might be the D (7 bases). CDR1 and CDR2 (germline): MDHEN, SYDVKM. V lost 5 bases and J 3 bases, leaving 17 bases between the germline ends. CDR3 size: 17 residues. CDR3 amino acids: CASSTTTGRGGANVLTF. In DNA, the CDR3 is TGTGCCAGCAGTACCACGACAGGGCGGGGTGGGGCCAACGTCCTGACTTTC.

By frequency in the sample, this clonotype is medium-sized (0.01 to 0.1%). The chain couples TRBV27 to TRBJ1-5; D gene ambiguous. The CDR3 is 15 residues long. Per germline, CDR1 MNHEY and CDR2 SMNVEV (reference sequence). V shed 5 bases and J shed 0 bases, with 11 bases lying between them. The CDR3 nucleotides read TGTGCCAGCAGTCCCAGGATTTATAGCAATCAGCCCCAGCATTTT. It is translated as CASSPRIYSNQPQHF.

The rearrangement uses TRBV20-1 and TRBJ2-7; D is tentatively TRBD1 or TRBD2 (6 bases each). The germline V and J ends were trimmed by 6 bases and 3 bases, with 15 bases remaining between them. CDR1 DFQATT and CDR2 SNEGSKA come from the germline V gene (reference sequence). There are 13 residues in the CDR3. The CDR3 region is CSARGRGSYEQYF. In DNA, the CDR3 is TGCAGTGCCCGGGGGCGGGGAAGCTACGAGCAGTACTTC.

The chain recombines TRBV7-8 with TRBJ2-1, with no clear D. CDR1 SGHVS and CDR2 FQNEAQ come from the germline V gene. Trimming took 3 bases from V and 5 from J, leaving 11 bases between them. The CDR3 has 14 amino acids. The CDR3 protein is CASSFQFWDNEQFF. The CDR3 DNA sequence: TGTGCCAGCAGCTTTCAGTTTTGGGACAATGAGCAGTTCTTC.

This clonotype was detected a few times. J is TRBJ2-3 and V is TRBV7-2, with no clear D. Germline CDR1 reads SGHTA; CDR2 reads FQGNSA. Trimming cost V 5 bases and J 6 bases, with 9 bases left between them. The CDR3 runs 12 residues. CDR3 bases: TGTGCCAGCAGCCCCAGCCCTGATACGCAGTATTTT. This sequence encodes CASSPSPDTQYF.

The chain employs TRBV5-1 and TRBJ2-5, with D unclear. There are 16 residues in the CDR3. Germline lookup yields CDR1 SGHRS and CDR2 YFSETQ. Trimming removed 2 bases from V and 2 bases from J, with 16 bases in between. This CDR3 is CASSLTGRGVQETQYF. CDR3 sequence (DNA): TGCGCCAGCAGCTTAACTGGGCGTGGAGTTCAAGAGACCCAGTACTTC.

CDR3 in amino acids: CASSAGGGNIQYF. The CDR3 coding sequence is TGTGCCAGTAGTGCTGGAGGAGGAAACATTCAGTACTTC. V usage is TRBV19 and J usage is TRBJ2-4, with a weak D call TRBD2 (5 bases). The germline V and J ends were trimmed by 5 bases and 6 bases, with 11 bases remaining between them. The germline CDR1 and CDR2 sequences are LNHDA and SQIVND (reference sequence). CDR3 length equals 13 residues. Complete variable domain (other parts from reference TRBV19 and TRBJ2-4): DGGITQSPKYLFRKEGQNVTLSCEQNLNHDAMYWYRQDPGQGLRLIYYSQIVNDFQKGDIAEGYSVSREKKESFPLTVTSAQKNPTAFYLCASSAGGGNIQYFGAGTRLSVL.

In nucleotides, the CDR3 is TGTGCCAGTACCTATGACAGGGGCTATGGCTACACCTTC. It codes for CASTYDRGYGYTF. This chain uses TRBV19 with TRBJ1-2; TRBD1 matches at 8 bases. CDR1 and CDR2 (germline): LNHDA, SQIVND (reference sequence). The junction had 5 bases not matched to a gene; V was cut back by 7 bases and J by 4 bases. The CDR3 loop spans 13 amino acids.

The table lists this clonotype with a few counts. The chain uses TRBV6-5 and TRBJ2-3, with a weak D call TRBD1 (6 bases). The CDR3 has 11 residues. Germline lookup yields CDR1 MNHEY and CDR2 SVGAGI. The germline V and J ends were trimmed by 5 bases and 6 bases, with 6 bases remaining between them. The CDR3 bases are TGTGCCAGCAGTAGGGGGGATACGCAGTATTTT. Residues: CASSRGDTQYF.

V and J are TRBV6-1 and TRBJ2-3; D could derive from TRBD1 or TRBD2 (5 bases each). CDR3 length: 14 residues. The V gene's germline CDR1 is MNHNS and CDR2 SASEGT. Between the trimmed V and J ends, which lost 6 bases and 6 bases, there was a span of 16 bases. CDR3 coding DNA: TGTGCCAGCAGGTCGGGACGGATCTTGGATACGCAGTATTTT. This sequence encodes CASRSGRILDTQYF.

This rearrangement joins TRBV7-6 to TRBJ1-1; 7 bases align to TRBD1. The J segment lost 0 bases and the V segment lost 2 bases, leaving 6 bases of the junction unmatched. Germline lookup yields CDR1 SGHVS and CDR2 FNYEAQ. This CDR3 comprises 16 residues. The CDR3 sequence: CASSLFGRGMNTEAFF. CDR3 DNA: TGTGCCAGCAGCTTATTTGGCAGGGGGATGAACACTGAAGCTTTCTTT.

This chain links TRBV7-8 with TRBJ2-7; tentative D call: TRBD2 (5 bases). The germline V and J ends were trimmed by 0 bases and 3 bases, with 15 bases remaining between them. This CDR3 is built from 16 residues. Germline values: CDR1 SGHVS, CDR2 FQNEAQ. The CDR3 region has the DNA TGTGCCAGCAGCTTAGCATTAGTGCAGGAGGTCTACGAGCAGTACTTC. Its protein is CASSLALVQEVYEQYF.

In nucleotides, the CDR3 is TGCAGTGCTAGAGAAAGCGGGAGTATATACAATGAGCAGTTCTTC. Translated: CSARESGSIYNEQFF. The V gene is TRBV20-1, the J gene TRBJ2-1, with 8 nucleotides matching TRBD2. The CDR3 is made up of 15 amino acids. The germline CDR1 and CDR2 sequences are DFQATT and SNEGSKA (reference sequence). Trimming at V came to 0 bases and at J to 4 bases, leaving 5 bases not matched to a gene.

J is TRBJ2-3 and V is TRBV7-3; 8 bases are a match to TRBD2. CDR1 is SGHTA, CDR2 FQGTGA, per germline. The CDR3 length is 14 residues. V dropped 5 bases and J dropped 5; count of bases not matched to a gene: 6. The CDR3 DNA reads TGTGCCAGCAGCCGCGGACTAGCCGGAGATACGCAGTATTTT. It translates to CASSRGLAGDTQYF. Drawing the rest from reference TRBV7-3 and TRBJ2-3, the complete variable domain is GAGVSQTPSNKVTEKGKYVELRCDPISGHTALYWYRQSLGQGPEFLIYFQGTGAADDSGLPNDRFFAVRPEGSVSTLKIQRTERGDSAVYLCASSRGLAGDTQYFGPGTRLTVL.

The chain joins TRBV20-1 to TRBJ2-7; the D gene is possibly TRBD1 (6 bases). The ends were cut back, 6 bases at V and 6 bases at J, with 12 bases in the middle. CDR1 is DFQATT and CDR2 is SNEGSKA in the germline V gene (reference sequence). The CDR3 spans 11 residues. The CDR3 loop is CSARQAAEQYF. CDR3 sequence (DNA): TGCAGTGCCAGACAGGCGGCCGAGCAGTACTTC.

This clonotype has only a few counts. This chain links TRBV28 with TRBJ2-1, with 7 bases lining up with TRBD2. CDR3 length equals 14 residues. The J segment lost 6 bases and the V segment lost 5 bases, leaving 7 bases of the junction unmatched. In germline, CDR1 is MDHEN, CDR2 SYDVKM. The CDR3 DNA reads as TGTGCCAGCAGTCCGAGGGAGGGTGGCAATGAGCAGTTCTTC. Its translation: CASSPREGGNEQFF.

The V call is TRBV28, the J call TRBJ2-3, with TRBD2 matching 9 bases. This CDR3 region has 15 residues. The J segment lost 4 bases and the V segment lost 5 bases, leaving 7 bases of the junction unmatched. CDR1 is MDHEN and CDR2 is SYDVKM in the germline V gene. CDR3 protein: CASSTRLAAADTQYF. The CDR3 DNA reads TGTGCCAGCAGTACCAGACTAGCGGCGGCAGATACGCAGTATTTT.

The chain is built from TRBV20-1 and TRBJ2-1; D is undetermined. The CDR3 contains 10 residues. The V end lost 5 bases, the J end lost 4 bases, and 3 bases lay between the germline ends. CDR1 is DFQATT, CDR2 SNEGSKA, per germline (reference sequence). The DNA of the CDR3 is TGCAGTGCTGGATACAATGAGCAGTTCTTC. Protein product: CSAGYNEQFF.

There are a few counts of this clonotype. The J gene is TRBJ1-5, the V gene TRBV15; a weak D match, TRBD1 (5 bases). In germline, CDR1 is LNHNV, CDR2 YYDKDF (reference sequence). The CDR3 consists of 15 residues. V was clipped by 1 base and J by 1 base, with 8 bases between them. This chain's CDR3 is CATSRAGVSNQPQHF. DNA of the CDR3: TGTGCCACCAGCAGAGCGGGGGTCAGCAATCAGCCCCAGCATTTT. The whole variable domain, filled in from reference TRBV15 and TRBJ1-5, reads DAMVIQNPRYQVTQFGKPVTLSCSQTLNHNVMYWYQQKSSQAPKLLFHYYDKDFNNEADTPDNFQSRRPNTSFCFLDIRSPGLGDTAMYLCATSRAGVSNQPQHFGDGTRLSIL.

The CDR3 sequence: CASSLTRETEAFF. For the CDR3, the DNA is TGCGCCAGCAGCCTTACACGGGAGACTGAAGCTTTCTTT. This chain connects TRBV4-3 to TRBJ1-1; D not certain. CDR3 length equals 13 residues. V was pared by 4 bases and J by 5 bases, with 11 bases between. Germline CDR1 LGHNA, CDR2 YSLEER.

This clonotype was found a few times. The chain links TRBV7-9 to TRBJ2-7; D not certain. CDR1 and CDR2 from the germline V gene are SEHNR and FQNEAQ (reference sequence). The CDR3 extends over 12 amino acids. Trimming stripped 1 base from V and 5 bases from J, with 6 bases between. CDR3 in amino acids: CASSLGHNEQYF. The CDR3 DNA reads as TGTGCCAGCAGCTTAGGTCACAACGAGCAGTACTTC.

The chain recombines TRBV25-1 with TRBJ2-3; D possibly corresponds to TRBD2 (5 bases). Trimming left V 4 bases short and J 4 bases short, with 12 bases between. The CDR3 sequence is 14 residues long. Looked up from germline, CDR1 is MGHDK and CDR2 is SYGVNS. The CDR3 region is CASSARRGSDTQYF. The CDR3 nucleotides read TGTGCCAGCAGTGCTCGGCGAGGGTCAGATACGCAGTATTTT.

In this sample, this clonotype turned up a few times. This chain uses TRBV6-1 with TRBJ2-7; 9 bases map to TRBD2. The CDR3 loop spans 15 amino acids. Trimming removed 7 bases from V and 2 bases from J; junction bases left unmatched: 9. Germline CDR1 MNHNS, CDR2 SASEGT. As DNA, the CDR3 is TGTGCCAGCACCGAATGGCTAGCGGGGCCCTACGAGCAGTACTTC. It yields the protein CASTEWLAGPYEQYF.

The CDR3 spells CASRKGETYEQYF. CDR3 sequence (DNA): TGTGCCAGCAGGAAGGGGGAGACCTACGAGCAGTACTTC. The V call is TRBV2, the J call TRBJ2-7, with D possibly matching TRBD1 (6 bases). This CDR3 region has 13 residues. Germline loops: CDR1 SNHLY, CDR2 FYNNEI. V lost 6 bases and J lost 2, with 11 bases in between.

In its sample, this clonotype was seen a few times. One junction end does not reproduce the germline sequence, and a read error may be involved. The chain couples TRBV28 to TRBJ1-5; D is ambiguous. This CDR3 is built from 13 residues. Germline CDR1 MDHEN, CDR2 SYDVKM. Here the CDR3 reads CASSPPDIRRTDF. CDR3 DNA: TGTGCCAGCAGTCCCCCGGATATAAGACGCACGGATTTT.

J is TRBJ2-7 and V is TRBV7-9, with D unresolved. This CDR3 has 13 amino acids. V was clipped by 1 base and J by 4 bases, with 8 bases between them. Germline V CDR1 and CDR2: SEHNR, FQNEAQ (reference sequence). CDR3 residues: CASSLEAPYEQYF. The CDR3 DNA is TGTGCCAGCAGCTTAGAGGCTCCTTACGAGCAGTACTTC.